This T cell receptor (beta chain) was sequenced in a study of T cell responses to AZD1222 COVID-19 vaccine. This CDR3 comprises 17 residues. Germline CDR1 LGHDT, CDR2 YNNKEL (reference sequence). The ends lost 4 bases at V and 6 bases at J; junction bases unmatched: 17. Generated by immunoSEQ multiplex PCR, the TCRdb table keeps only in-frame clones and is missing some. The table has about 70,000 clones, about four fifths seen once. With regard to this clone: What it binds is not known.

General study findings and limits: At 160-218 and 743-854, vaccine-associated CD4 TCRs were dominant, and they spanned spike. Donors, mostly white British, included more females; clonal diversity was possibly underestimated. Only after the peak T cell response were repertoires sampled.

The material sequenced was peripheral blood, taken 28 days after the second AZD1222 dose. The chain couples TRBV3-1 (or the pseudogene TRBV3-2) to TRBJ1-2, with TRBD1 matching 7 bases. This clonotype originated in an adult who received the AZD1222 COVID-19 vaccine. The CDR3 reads CASSRKGTGDLRDGYTF. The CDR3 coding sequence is TGTGCCAGCAGCCGCAAAGGCACAGGGGACCTAAGGGATGGCTACACCTTC.